The T cell receptor beta chain under discussion was sequenced for a study of shared clonotypes between healthy human individuals. Across the study: Researchers assigned three CD4 naive, three CD4 memory, two CD8 naive and one CD8 memory plate to each donor.

Study-level points and caveats: Clonotypes which were not shared had lower generation probabilities than clonotypes that all four donors shared.

Naive CD8 cells were CD45RO-negative, positively selected for CCR7, excluding terminally differentiated effector memory CD45RA+ cells. Every subset's genomic DNA went evenly onto several immunoSEQ plates. Measured with immunoSEQ multiplex PCR; TCRdb has only the in-frame clones, and not every one. This table holds around 2.1 million clones, under 95% found once. This clone appeared once. Its antigen is as yet unknown. The sample was naive CD8+ T cells from PBMCs. The clonotype originates from a man aged 18 to 29 in good health. Some clones in this sample may be carry-over from other donors' samples.

CDR3 in DNA: TGCGCCAGCAGCCAAGATTACAGGGTTCTTCAGCCCCAGCATTTT. Its translation: CASSQDYRVLQPQHF. The chain recombines TRBV4-3 with TRBJ1-5; D may be TRBD1 (6 bases). Trimming pared 0 bases from V and 6 bases from J, leaving 12 bases between. This CDR3 spans 15 amino acids. Germline V CDR1 and CDR2: LGHNA, YSLEER.